Listed below are T cell receptor beta chains from one sample, sequenced in a study of T-cell reconstitution after alpha-beta-depleted transplantation in children. TCRdb passed the PCR reads through MiXCR, listing each CDR3 protein once. The top ten hold less than 9% of the sample, which has about 300,000 distinct CDR3 sequences, around 10% seen once. Sequenced material: PBMCs, taken before TCRalphabeta/CD19-depleted stem cell transplant. These receptors were obtained from a boy in the first two years of life with acute myeloid leukemia, due to receive a stem cell transplant. Both conserved end residues are trimmed from each CDR3. Fields, in order: V gene, CDR3 protein.

v_call: TRBV11-1
cdr3_aa: ASSPRRGRQGIAKNIQY

v_call: TRBV27
cdr3_aa: ASSLSPSWNQPQH

v_call: TRBV5-1
cdr3_aa: ASSLAGPTFEKLF

v_call: TRBV7-9
cdr3_aa: ASSSDVSYEQY

v_call: TRBV28
cdr3_aa: ASSLEGGGWYEQY

v_call: TRBV4-3
cdr3_aa: ASSQDIAADVTDTQY

v_call: TRBV27
cdr3_aa: ASKIAGALHEQY

v_call: TRBV10-3
cdr3_aa: AISESGKNSGNTIY

v_call: TRBV20-1
cdr3_aa: SARRDTNTGELF

v_call: TRBV15
cdr3_aa: ATRIAGANEQF

v_call: TRBV12-3/TRBV12-4
cdr3_aa: ASSPPPGREVETQY

v_call: TRBV20-1
cdr3_aa: SARSSSGNPYNEQF

v_call: TRBV7-9
cdr3_aa: ASSLIDRPTDTQY

v_call: TRBV11-2
cdr3_aa: ASSPGQGVSNEQF

v_call: TRBV5-1
cdr3_aa: ASILAGLYEQY

v_call: TRBV18
cdr3_aa: ASSTSDGPYEQY

v_call: TRBV7-9
cdr3_aa: ASSFGLAEDEQF

v_call: TRBV7-2
cdr3_aa: ASSLVGTGDNQPQH

v_call: TRBV4-3
cdr3_aa: ASSPDSEGLAGTY

v_call: TRBV7-9
cdr3_aa: ASSWTASYEQY

v_call: TRBV12-3/TRBV12-4
cdr3_aa: ASSFGGPGTGEKLF

v_call: TRBV28
cdr3_aa: ATTHRLGWRGMPYEQY

v_call: TRBV28
cdr3_aa: ASSLPSVLAETDTQY

v_call: TRBV2
cdr3_aa: ASLRPGPYEQY

v_call: TRBV12-5
cdr3_aa: ASGLFTGPTDTQY

v_call: TRBV10-3
cdr3_aa: AISVPGAGVHEQY

v_call: TRBV28
cdr3_aa: ASREISSYNEQF

v_call: TRBV27
cdr3_aa: ASSLVPPIGEAYEQY

v_call: TRBV12-3/TRBV12-4
cdr3_aa: ASSLGLAAMGSYNEQF

v_call: TRBV4-2
cdr3_aa: ASSQEGLSSYSNQPQH

v_call: TRBV15
cdr3_aa: ATSREQGRSPLH

v_call: TRBV5-1
cdr3_aa: ASSSGTSNTGELF

v_call: TRBV6-5
cdr3_aa: ASSFNTGNSGANVLT

v_call: TRBV4-2
cdr3_aa: ASSQDRKGSNQPQH

v_call: TRBV7-9
cdr3_aa: ASRFQGMDGYT

v_call: TRBV24-1
cdr3_aa: ATSDTRQGSGNTIY

v_call: TRBV7-9
cdr3_aa: ASSLGRGDTGELF

v_call: TRBV3-1
cdr3_aa: ASSLKLAGGPAKNIQY

v_call: TRBV9
cdr3_aa: ASSPMGQGRLRDYGYT

v_call: TRBV4-3
cdr3_aa: ASSPLRGGLAGGGTGELF

v_call: TRBV10-3
cdr3_aa: AISDPGRTYGYT

v_call: TRBV4-1
cdr3_aa: ASSLGRGPNTGELF

v_call: TRBV9
cdr3_aa: ASSVVPGLAGVTGELF

v_call: TRBV2
cdr3_aa: ASSRRGGSNQPQH

v_call: TRBV12-3/TRBV12-4
cdr3_aa: ASSLARSRQLKTQY